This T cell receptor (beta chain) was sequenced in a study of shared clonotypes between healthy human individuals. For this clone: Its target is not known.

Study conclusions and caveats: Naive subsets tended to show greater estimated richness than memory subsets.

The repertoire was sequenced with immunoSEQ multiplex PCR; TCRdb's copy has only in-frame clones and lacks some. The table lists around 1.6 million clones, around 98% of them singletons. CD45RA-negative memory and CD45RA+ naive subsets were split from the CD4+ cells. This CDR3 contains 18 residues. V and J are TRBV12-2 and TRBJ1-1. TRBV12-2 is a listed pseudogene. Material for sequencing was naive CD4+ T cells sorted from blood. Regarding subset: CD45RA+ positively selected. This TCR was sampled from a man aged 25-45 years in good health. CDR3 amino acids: CASRLGPFGGLMNTEAFF. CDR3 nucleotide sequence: TGTGCAAGTCGCTTAGGTCCTTTCGGGGGCTTGATGAACACTGAAGCTTTCTTT.